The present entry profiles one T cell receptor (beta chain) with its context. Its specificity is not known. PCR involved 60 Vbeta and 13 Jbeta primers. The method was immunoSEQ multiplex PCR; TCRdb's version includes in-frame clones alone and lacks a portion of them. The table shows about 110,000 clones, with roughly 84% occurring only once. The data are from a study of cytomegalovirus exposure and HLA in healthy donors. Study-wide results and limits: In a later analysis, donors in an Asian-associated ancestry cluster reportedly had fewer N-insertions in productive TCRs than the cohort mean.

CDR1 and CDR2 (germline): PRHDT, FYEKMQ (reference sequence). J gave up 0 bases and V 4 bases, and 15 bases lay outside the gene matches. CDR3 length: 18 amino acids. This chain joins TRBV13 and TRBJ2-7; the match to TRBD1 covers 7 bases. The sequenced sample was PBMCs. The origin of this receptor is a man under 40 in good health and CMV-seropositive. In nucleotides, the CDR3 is TGTGCCAGCAGCTCGGGGACAGAAAAAAGATTGTCCTCCTACGAGCAGTACTTC. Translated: CASSSGTEKRLSSYEQYF.